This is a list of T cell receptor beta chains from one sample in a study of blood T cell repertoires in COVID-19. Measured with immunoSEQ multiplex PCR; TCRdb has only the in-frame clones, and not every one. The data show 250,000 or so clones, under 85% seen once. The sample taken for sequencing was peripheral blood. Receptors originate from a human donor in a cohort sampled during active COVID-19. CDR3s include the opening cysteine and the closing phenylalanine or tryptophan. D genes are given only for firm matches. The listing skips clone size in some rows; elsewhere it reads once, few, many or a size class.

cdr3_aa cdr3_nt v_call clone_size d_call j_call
CASRQTGSSNEQFF TGTGCCAGCAGGCAGACAGGGAGTAGCAATGAGCAGTTCTTC TRBV6-6 . TRBD1 TRBJ2-1
CASSPRQGTYYEQYF TGTGCCAGCTCACCACGACAGGGGACATACTACGAGCAGTACTTC TRBV18 . TRBD1 TRBJ2-7
CSVFRGPTPTEAFF TGCAGCGTTTTCAGGGGGCCAACCCCCACTGAAGCTTTCTTT TRBV29-1 . TRBD1 TRBJ1-1
CASSQGWTGGYTEAFF TGTGCCAGCAGCCAAGGATGGACAGGGGGTTACACTGAAGCTTTCTTT TRBV3-1/TRBV3-2 . TRBD1 TRBJ1-1
CASSLSQGDYEQYF TGTGCCAGCAGCTTATCACAGGGGGACTACGAGCAGTACTTC TRBV7-2 . TRBD1 TRBJ2-7
CASSPAGQVANEKLFF TGTGCCAGCTCACCCGCTGGACAGGTGGCTAATGAAAAACTGTTTTTT TRBV18 . TRBD1 TRBJ1-4
CASSMDRGQSGDTQYF TGTGCCAGTAGTATGGACAGGGGGCAATCAGGTGATACGCAGTATTTT TRBV19 . TRBD1 TRBJ2-3
CASSSGTGEAFF TGTGCCAGCAGTTCCGGGACAGGTGAAGCTTTCTTT TRBV6-5 few TRBD1 TRBJ1-1
CASSRDRGYGYTF TGCGCCAGCAGCCGGGACAGGGGATATGGCTACACCTTC TRBV5-1 . TRBD1 TRBJ1-2
CASSVGQGSSGSYNEQFF TGTGCCAGCAGCGTAGGACAGGGGTCCAGCGGCTCCTACAATGAGCAGTTCTTC TRBV9 . TRBD1 TRBJ2-1
CASNPPGQGPTDTQYF TGTGCCAGCAACCCTCCGGGACAGGGGCCCACAGATACGCAGTATTTT TRBV28 . TRBD1 TRBJ2-3
CASSSPVLGRVADTQYF TGTGCCAGCAGTTCCCCGGTCTTGGGGAGGGTGGCAGATACGCAGTATTTT TRBV28 . TRBD2 TRBJ2-3
CASGSGQEETQYF TGTGCTAGTGGTTCGGGACAGGAAGAGACCCAGTACTTC TRBV12-5 . TRBD1 TRBJ2-5
CASSLGPGYGYTF TGTGCCAGCAGCTTAGGGCCAGGCTATGGCTACACCTTC TRBV7-9 . . TRBJ1-2
CARSLQTGKTSYEQYF TGTGCCAGAAGCCTGCAGACAGGGAAAACCTCCTACGAGCAGTACTTC TRBV7-5 . . TRBJ2-7
CASSRRGASSYNSPLHF TGTGCCAGCAGCCGACGGGGGGCGAGCTCCTATAATTCACCCCTCCACTTT TRBV6-6 . . TRBJ1-6
CASSSTGYDSPLHF TGTGCCAGCAGCTCAACAGGGTATGATTCACCCCTCCACTTT TRBV28 . . TRBJ1-6
CASSPGTGKNTEAFF TGTGCCAGCAGCCCTGGGACAGGGAAGAACACTGAAGCTTTCTTT TRBV11-2 . TRBD1 TRBJ1-1
CASSPVNRGRMNTEAFF TGTGCCAGCAGCCCGGTGAACAGGGGTAGGATGAACACTGAAGCTTTCTTT TRBV5-8 . TRBD1 TRBJ1-1
CATSPKELVSRDTQYF TGTGCCACCAGTCCAAAAGAACTAGTTTCGCGAGATACGCAGTATTTT TRBV24-1 . . TRBJ2-3
CASSTGSLYGYTF TGTGCCAGCAGTACAGGGAGTCTCTATGGCTACACCTTC TRBV28 . . TRBJ1-2
CASRLGAGGPRETQYF TGTGCCAGCCGCTTGGGGGCGGGGGGGCCCCGAGAGACCCAGTACTTC TRBV5-5 . TRBD2 TRBJ2-5
CASSLDRGLTDTQYF TGTGCCAGCAGCTTAGATAGGGGGTTGACAGATACGCAGTATTTT TRBV7-8 . . TRBJ2-3
CASSIGGQSTDTQYF TGTGCCAGCAGTATAGGGGGACAGAGCACAGATACGCAGTATTTT TRBV11-3 . TRBD1 TRBJ2-3
CASSEVAENYGYTF TGTGCCAGCAGTGAAGTCGCAGAAAACTATGGCTACACCTTC TRBV6-1 . . TRBJ1-2
CSVRLQRDGDTQYF TGCAGCGTTAGATTACAGCGGGACGGAGATACGCAGTATTTT TRBV29-1 . TRBD2 TRBJ2-3
CASSQGAGQHDEQYF TGTGCCAGCAGCCAGGGGGCGGGACAGCACGACGAGCAGTACTTC TRBV4-2 . . TRBJ2-7
CASSIDRAGDSPLHF TGTGCCAGTAGTATAGATCGGGCAGGGGATTCACCCCTCCACTTT TRBV19 . . TRBJ1-6
CASSLEPQGIGGDTQYF TGTGCCAGCAGCTTGGAACCTCAGGGGATTGGAGGAGATACGCAGTATTTT TRBV5-8 . . TRBJ2-3
CATSRTGVLATNEKLFF TGTGCCACCAGCAGGACAGGGGTTCTAGCAACTAATGAAAAACTGTTTTTT TRBV15 . TRBD1 TRBJ1-4
CASSFRGQGAYGYTF TGTGCCAGCAGTTTTCGGGGACAGGGGGCCTATGGCTACACCTTC TRBV27 once TRBD1 TRBJ1-2
CASSLAVSTAGGYTF TGTGCCAGCAGCTTGGCTGTATCTACCGCGGGCGGCTACACCTTC TRBV5-4 . . TRBJ1-2
CASSPQGGNQPQHF TGTGCCAGCAGCCCACAGGGTGGAAATCAGCCCCAGCATTTT TRBV7-9 . . TRBJ1-5
CAWSGDTTEQYF TGTGCCTGGAGTGGGGACACTACTGAGCAGTACTTC TRBV30 . . TRBJ2-7
CASSSTTGGGGEAFF TGTGCCAGCAGTTCTACGACAGGGGGCGGGGGTGAAGCTTTCTTT TRBV6-5 . TRBD1 TRBJ1-1
CASSPRQGGEAFF TGTGCCAGCAGCCCAAGACAGGGGGGTGAAGCTTTCTTT TRBV7-9 . TRBD1 TRBJ1-1
CSVEQMDSSYGYTF TGCAGCGTTGAACAAATGGACAGCTCCTATGGCTACACCTTC TRBV29-1 . . TRBJ1-2
CASSRGQGNTEAFF TGTGCCAGCAGCCGGGGACAGGGAAACACTGAAGCTTTCTTT TRBV9 . TRBD1 TRBJ1-1
CASAQGSGNQPQHF TGTGCCAGTGCGCAGGGGAGTGGCAATCAGCCCCAGCATTTT TRBV19 few . TRBJ1-5
CASSPGLGSSTDTQYF TGCGCCAGCAGCCCCGGACTAGGCTCATCCACAGATACGCAGTATTTT TRBV10-2 few TRBD2 TRBJ2-3
CASSKIRSGQGQRETQYF TGTGCCAGCAGCAAAATAAGGAGCGGACAGGGCCAGAGGGAGACCCAGTACTTC TRBV21-1 . . TRBJ2-5
CASSKQGRGTQYF TGTGCCAGCAGTAAACAGGGTCGTGGGACCCAGTACTTC TRBV6-5 . . TRBJ2-5
CASSQEGGGGKAFF TGTGCCAGCAGCCAAGAGGGAGGAGGCGGCAAAGCTTTCTTT TRBV3-1/TRBV3-2 . . TRBJ1-1
CASSLGDNGQETQYF TGTGCCAGCAGCCTTGGCGATAACGGGCAAGAGACCCAGTACTTC TRBV7-9 . . TRBJ2-5
CASGLAGALGKNIQYF TGTGCCAGCGGGCTAGCGGGAGCGTTAGGCAAAAACATTCAGTACTTC TRBV7-9 . TRBD2 TRBJ2-4